This T cell receptor (beta chain) was obtained from a study of cytomegalovirus exposure and HLA in healthy donors. The primer mix had 60 Vbeta and 13 Jbeta primers. Assay: immunoSEQ multiplex PCR; the TCRdb copy retains only in-frame clones and omits some. The profile shows some 140,000 clones, about 76% of them singletons. General observations from the study: As was reported, the classifier diagnosed cytomegalovirus status with high specificity and sensitivity.

Notes on this clone: What it binds is not known.

The sequencing sample was made of PBMCs. The receptor was isolated from a female donor in good health and CMV-seronegative.

DNA for the CDR3: TGTGCCACCGCCCTGGGACTAGCGGGAGGGAGTGAGCAGTTCTTC. Protein sequence: CATALGLAGGSEQFF. The chain couples TRBV19 to TRBJ2-1; 16 bases are shared with TRBD2. V trimming: 10 bases; J trimming: 9 bases; junction bases outside the gene matches: 9. CDR1 is LNHDA, CDR2 SQIVND, per germline (reference sequence). The CDR3 contains 15 residues.